Below are 24 T cell receptor beta chains sequenced from a single sample in a study of response to subunit inactivated influenza vaccine. TCRdb re-called the RT-PCR reads with MiXCR, one entry per CDR3 protein. The repertoire has about 500,000 distinct CDR3 sequences, 16% of them found once; the top ten carry less than 4%. The sample in question was CD4+ T cells sorted from PBMCs, obtained around 2 years after vaccination. All receptors come from a man between 50 and 69 years old who received an inactivated influenza vaccine.

This chain links TRBV11-2 with TRBJ2-3, with TRBD2 matching over 10 bases. Losses at the gene ends were 0 bases for V and 1 base for J; bases not matched to a gene: 7. The CDR3 spans 18 residues. Germline values: CDR1 SGHAT, CDR2 FQNNGV. This CDR3 reads CASSLEASGGLGTDTQYF. The CDR3 DNA reads TGTGCCAGCAGCTTAGAGGCTAGCGGGGGTTTAGGCACAGATACGCAGTATTTT.

This clonotype was found many times. The gene calls are TRBV5-1 and TRBJ2-2, with D possibly TRBD2 on 6 matching bases. V lost 4 bases, J lost 6 bases, and 19 bases lay in between. Looked up from germline, CDR1 is SGHRS and CDR2 is YFSETQ. This CDR3 is built from 16 residues. CDR3 protein: CASSLIPGDGSGELFF. CDR3 coding DNA: TGCGCCAGCAGCCTTATCCCGGGGGATGGGTCCGGGGAGCTGTTTTTT.

This clonotype appeared many times. J is TRBJ1-3 and V is TRBV12-3 or TRBV12-4; 8 nucleotides align to TRBD1. The CDR3 runs 16 residues. Trimming took 4 bases from V and 4 from J; bases not matched to a gene: 9. In DNA, the CDR3 is TGTGCCAGCAGTTCCCAGGACAGGGTGACCGGAAACACCATATATTTT. Translation: CASSSQDRVTGNTIYF.

The CDR3 region has the DNA TGTGCCAGCAGCTTAGCCCCTAGCGGGGGGGGCACAGATACGCAGTATTTT. This encodes CASSLAPSGGGTDTQYF. The chain uses TRBV7-2 and TRBJ2-3, with 12 bases that match TRBD2. CDR3 length equals 17 residues. The germline V gene encodes CDR1 SGHTA and CDR2 FQGNSA. With 0 bases clipped from V and 1 base from J, the junction kept 2 bases outside the gene matches. Together with reference TRBV7-2 and TRBJ2-3, the CDR3 gives the full variable domain: GAGVSQSPSNKVTEKGKDVELRCDPISGHTALYWYRQSLGQGLEFLIYFQGNSAPDKSGLPSDRFSAERTGGSVSTLTIQRTQQEDSAVYLCASSLAPSGGGTDTQYFGPGTRLTVL.

This clonotype has only one observation. This chain uses TRBV6-1 with TRBJ1-1; 9 bases are a match to TRBD1. The ends lost 5 bases at V and 3 bases at J; junction bases unmatched: 7. Germline lookup yields CDR1 MNHNS and CDR2 SASEGT. The CDR3 length is 15 residues. The CDR3 DNA reads TGTGCCAGCAGTCAACAGGGGGCAACGTACACTGAAGCTTTCTTT. It is translated as CASSQQGATYTEAFF.

In its sample, this clonotype was seen a few times. CDR3 amino acids: CSARTGSVDTQYF. The DNA for the CDR3 is TGCAGTGCGCGGACAGGGTCGGTAGATACGCAGTATTTT. J is TRBJ2-3 and V is TRBV20-1; 8 bases are a match to TRBD1. CDR1 and CDR2 from the germline V gene are DFQATT and SNEGSKA (reference sequence). With 6 bases clipped from V and 5 bases from J, the junction kept 7 bases outside the gene matches. The CDR3 is 13 residues long.

V gene TRBV20-1 combines with J gene TRBJ2-3; D is undetermined. The ends were cut back, 0 bases at V and 2 bases at J, with 15 bases in the middle. CDR1 is DFQATT and CDR2 is SNEGSKA in the germline V gene (reference sequence). CDR3 length: 16 residues. This CDR3 is CSARDPIAAFTDTQYF. The CDR3 nucleotides are TGCAGTGCTAGAGATCCGATCGCCGCCTTCACAGATACGCAGTATTTT.

The CDR3: CSARDRFGTSTDTQYF. In nucleotides, the CDR3 is TGCAGTGCTAGAGACCGCTTTGGGACGAGCACAGATACGCAGTATTTT. The V and J genes are TRBV20-1 and TRBJ2-3; either TRBD1 or TRBD2 may supply D (5 bases each). V lost 0 bases, J lost 0 bases, and 13 bases lay in between. The CDR3 is made up of 16 amino acids. CDR1 DFQATT and CDR2 SNEGSKA come from the germline V gene (reference sequence).

This clonotype was seen only a few times. The chain uses TRBV7-2 and TRBJ2-5, with D perhaps TRBD1 (6 bases). The germline V gene has CDR1 SGHTA and CDR2 FQGNSA. V was clipped by 4 bases and J by 5 bases, with 14 bases between them. The CDR3 has 14 residues. CDR3 in DNA: TGTGCCAGCAGCTCCAGACAGGTTTTGGAGACCCAGTACTTC. Protein: CASSSRQVLETQYF.

V and J are TRBV19 and TRBJ2-7; possible D gene TRBD2, 5 bases. V lost 1 base, J lost 0 bases, and 16 bases lay in between. Per germline, CDR1 LNHDA and CDR2 SQIVND (reference sequence). This CDR3 has 17 residues. The DNA for the CDR3 is TGTGCCAGTAGTATAGCCTCAGCGGAGACACACTCCTACGAGCAGTACTTC. It encodes CASSIASAETHSYEQYF.

The chain joins TRBV6-1 to TRBJ2-3; D gene ambiguous. Germline V gene sequence: CDR1 MNHNS, CDR2 SASEGT. Between the trimmed V and J ends, which lost 3 bases and 0 bases, there was a span of 10 bases. This CDR3 has 15 amino acids. CDR3 coding DNA: TGTGCCAGCAGTGAGGGTGGCGGTAGCACAGATACGCAGTATTTT. Amino acids: CASSEGGGSTDTQYF.

This chain uses TRBV7-2 with TRBJ1-1; D is unclear. Germline CDR1 and CDR2: SGHTA and FQGNSA. The V and J ends lost 5 bases and 2 bases respectively, with 15 bases between them. The CDR3 loop spans 15 amino acids. The DNA of the CDR3 is TGTGCCAGCAGCCGAAGTAGACGGACCAACACTGAAGCTTTCTTT. Translation gives CASSRSRRTNTEAFF.

The rearrangement joins TRBV29-1 to TRBJ1-1, with 10 bases lining up with TRBD1. The CDR3 is 14 residues long. Losses at the gene ends were 6 bases for V and 4 bases for J; bases not matched to a gene: 8. CDR1 and CDR2 (germline): SQVTM, ANQGSEA. CDR3: CSVGGRTGGTEAFF. As DNA, the CDR3 is TGCAGCGTGGGGGGAAGGACAGGGGGCACTGAAGCTTTCTTT.

The chain is built from TRBV12-3 or TRBV12-4 and TRBJ2-5; D tentatively reads TRBD1 or TRBD2 (6 bases each). The CDR3 is 14 residues long. Trimming removed 4 bases at V and 5 bases at J, with 14 bases between. The CDR3 region has the DNA TGTGCCAGCAGTTCGCGGGACATTCGGGAGACCCAGTACTTC. Translating it yields CASSSRDIRETQYF.

This clonotype was seen more than once but under ten times. This chain connects TRBV20-1 to TRBJ1-5; tentative D call: TRBD1 (6 bases). This CDR3 is built from 15 residues. The germline V gene has CDR1 DFQATT and CDR2 SNEGSKA (reference sequence). Trimming cost V 6 bases and J 0 bases, with 15 bases left between them. The CDR3 sequence: CSAQGQPYSNQPQHF. CDR3 bases: TGCAGTGCACAAGGACAGCCGTATAGCAATCAGCCCCAGCATTTT.

This clonotype was detected many times. This chain connects TRBV28 to TRBJ2-2, with D maybe TRBD1 (6 bases). This CDR3 is built from 15 residues. CDR1 is MDHEN and CDR2 is SYDVKM in the germline V gene. The V and J ends lost 5 bases and 5 bases respectively, with 15 bases between them. CDR3 sequence (DNA): TGTGCCAGCAGTACTTACAGGGTTGGGACCGGGGAGCTGTTTTTT. It encodes CASSTYRVGTGELFF.

V is TRBV20-1 and J is TRBJ2-5, with TRBD2 identical over 9 bases. There are 15 residues in the CDR3. With 1 base clipped from V and 2 bases from J, the junction kept 5 bases outside the gene matches. CDR1 is DFQATT, CDR2 SNEGSKA, per germline (reference sequence). The CDR3 sequence: CSARGGTSRQETQYF. The CDR3 nucleotides read TGCAGTGCTAGAGGCGGGACTAGCCGACAAGAGACCCAGTACTTC.

V is TRBV20-1 and J is TRBJ2-7; maybe TRBD2 (7 bases). CDR1 and CDR2 (germline): DFQATT, SNEGSKA (reference sequence). There are 12 residues in the CDR3. V was cut by 4 bases and J by 7 bases, with 14 bases left in between. The CDR3 region has the DNA TGCAGTGCTATGAGGGGGGGGAAGGAGCAGTACTTC. Translation gives CSAMRGGKEQYF.

The J gene is TRBJ1-5, the V gene TRBV7-9, with no clear D. The CDR3 has 15 residues. CDR1 SEHNR and CDR2 FQNEAQ come from the germline V gene (reference sequence). The V gene lost 2 bases and the J gene lost 0 bases, with 8 bases spanning the gap. The CDR3 is CASSLNGHSNQPQHF. Written as DNA, the CDR3 is TGTGCCAGCAGCTTAAACGGCCATAGCAATCAGCCCCAGCATTTT.

This clonotype showed up just a few times. The chain links TRBV6-2 or TRBV6-3 to TRBJ1-5; 8 bases map to TRBD1. V lost 6 bases to trimming and J lost 1 base; unmatched junction nucleotides: 5. The CDR3 runs 15 residues. CDR1 is MNHEY and CDR2 is SVGEGT in the germline V gene. CDR3 sequence reads: CASRVTGASNQPQHF. The CDR3 DNA is TGTGCCAGCAGAGTGACAGGGGCGAGCAATCAGCCCCAGCATTTT.

V gene TRBV6-5 combines with J gene TRBJ1-2, with a tentative D call TRBD1 (6 bases). Germline assignment: CDR1 MNHEY and CDR2 SVGAGI. The CDR3 runs 15 residues. V was shortened by 3 bases and J by 2 bases, with 13 bases between the two germline ends. The CDR3 here is CASSYRGGGNYGYTF. CDR3 in DNA: TGTGCCAGCAGTTATCGAGGCGGGGGCAACTATGGCTACACCTTC.

V is TRBV9 and J is TRBJ2-2; D ambiguous. The V end was cut by 0 bases, the J end by 0 bases, with 9 bases between. The length of the CDR3 is 16 residues. Germline V gene sequence: CDR1 SGDLS, CDR2 YYNGEE. As DNA, the CDR3 is TGTGCCAGCAGCGTAGGCGGAAGACCGAACACCGGGGAGCTGTTTTTT. This encodes CASSVGGRPNTGELFF. Full variable domain (missing parts from reference TRBV9 and TRBJ2-2): DSGVTQTPKHLITATGQRVTLRCSPRSGDLSVYWYQQSLDQGLQFLIQYYNGEERAKGNILERFSAQQFPDLHSELNLSSLELGDSALYFCASSVGGRPNTGELFFGEGSRLTVL.

This clonotype was found a few times. The CDR3, as DNA: TGTGCCAGCAGCCAGTGGGGGAGCGGCACAGATACGCAGTATTTT. This sequence encodes CASSQWGSGTDTQYF. The chain has TRBV6-1 and TRBJ2-3; D is possibly TRBD1 or TRBD2 (5 bases each). The CDR3 is 15 amino acids. CDR1 is MNHNS, CDR2 SASEGT, per germline. Between the trimmed V and J ends, which lost 6 bases and 1 base, there was a span of 14 bases.

The chain recombines TRBV9 with TRBJ1-1; a weak D match, TRBD1 (6 bases). The V gene lost 0 bases and the J gene lost 3 bases, with 9 bases spanning the gap. Germline-derived CDR1 and CDR2 are SGDLS and YYNGEE. CDR3 length equals 14 residues. The CDR3 reads CASSVVAGDTEAFF. CDR3 DNA sequence: TGTGCCAGCAGCGTAGTGGCAGGGGACACTGAAGCTTTCTTT.